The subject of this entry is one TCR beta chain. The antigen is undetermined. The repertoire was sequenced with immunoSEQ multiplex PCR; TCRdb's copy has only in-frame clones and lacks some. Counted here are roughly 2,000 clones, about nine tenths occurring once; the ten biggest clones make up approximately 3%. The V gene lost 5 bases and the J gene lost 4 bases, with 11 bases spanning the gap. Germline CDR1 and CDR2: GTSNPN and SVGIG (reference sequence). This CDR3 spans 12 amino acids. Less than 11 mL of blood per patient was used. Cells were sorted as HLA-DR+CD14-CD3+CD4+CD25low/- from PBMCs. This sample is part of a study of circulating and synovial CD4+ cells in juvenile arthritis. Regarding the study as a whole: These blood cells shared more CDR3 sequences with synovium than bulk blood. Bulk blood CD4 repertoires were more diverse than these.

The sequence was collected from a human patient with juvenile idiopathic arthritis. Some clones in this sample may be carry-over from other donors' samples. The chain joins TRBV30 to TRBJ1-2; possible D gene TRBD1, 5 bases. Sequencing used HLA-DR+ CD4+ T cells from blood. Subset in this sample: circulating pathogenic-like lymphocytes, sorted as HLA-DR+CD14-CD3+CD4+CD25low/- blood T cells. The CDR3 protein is CAWHTGTYGYTF. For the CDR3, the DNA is TGTGCCTGGCACACAGGCACCTATGGCTACACCTTC.